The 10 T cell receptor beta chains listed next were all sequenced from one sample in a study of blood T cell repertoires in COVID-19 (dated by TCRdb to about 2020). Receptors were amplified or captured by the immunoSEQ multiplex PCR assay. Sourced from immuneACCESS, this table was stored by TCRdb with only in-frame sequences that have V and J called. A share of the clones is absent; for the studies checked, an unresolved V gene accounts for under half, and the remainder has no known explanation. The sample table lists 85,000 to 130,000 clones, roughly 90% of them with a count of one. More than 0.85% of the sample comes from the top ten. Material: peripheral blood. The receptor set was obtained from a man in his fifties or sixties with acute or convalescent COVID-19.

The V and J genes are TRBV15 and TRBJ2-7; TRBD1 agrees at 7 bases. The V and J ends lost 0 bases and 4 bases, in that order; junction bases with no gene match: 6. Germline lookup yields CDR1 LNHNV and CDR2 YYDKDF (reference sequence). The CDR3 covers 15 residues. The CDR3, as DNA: TGTGCCACCAGCAGAGAGGTCAGGGGGTTTTACGAGCAGTACGTC. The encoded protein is CATSREVRGFYEQYV.

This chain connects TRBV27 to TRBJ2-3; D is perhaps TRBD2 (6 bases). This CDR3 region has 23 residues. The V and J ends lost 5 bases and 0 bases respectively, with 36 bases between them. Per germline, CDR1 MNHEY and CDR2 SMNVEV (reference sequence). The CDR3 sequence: CASSAVGASRWGDFELSTDTQYF. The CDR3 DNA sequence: TGTGCCAGCAGTGCTGTCGGTGCGTCCCGGTGGGGGGACTTCGAGCTAAGCACAGATACGCAGTATTTT.

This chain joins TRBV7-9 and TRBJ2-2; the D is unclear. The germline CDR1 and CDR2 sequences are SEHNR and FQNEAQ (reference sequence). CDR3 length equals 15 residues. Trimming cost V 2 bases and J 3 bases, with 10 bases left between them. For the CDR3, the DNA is TGTGCCAGCAGCTTATTTTTGAGCGACACCGGGGAGCTGTTTTTT. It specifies CASSLFLSDTGELFF.

This chain's CDR3 is CATETVLEQYV. CDR3 nucleotides: TGTGCCACCGAGACAGTTCTCGAGCAGTACGTC. The V gene is TRBV24-1, the J gene TRBJ2-7; D may be TRBD1 (5 bases). The CDR3 contains 11 residues. Trimming removed 9 bases at V and 6 bases at J, with 11 bases between. Germline V gene sequence: CDR1 KGHDR, CDR2 SFDVKD.

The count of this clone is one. The CDR3 DNA follows: TGTGCCAGCAGCACTCACGGGACTGAAGCTTTCTTT. This gives the protein CASSTHGTEAFF. The rearrangement joins TRBV3-1 (or the pseudogene TRBV3-2) to TRBJ1-1; D remains unclear. V gave up 5 bases and J gave up 5 bases, with 9 bases separating them. The germline gives CDR1 LGHDT, CDR2 YNNKEL (reference sequence). The CDR3 sequence is 12 residues long.

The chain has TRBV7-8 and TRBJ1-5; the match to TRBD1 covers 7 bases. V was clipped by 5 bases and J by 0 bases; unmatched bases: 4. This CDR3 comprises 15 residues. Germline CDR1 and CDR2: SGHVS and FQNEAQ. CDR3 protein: CASSPGQHSNQPQHF. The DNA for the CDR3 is TGTGCCAGCAGCCCGGGACAGCATAGCAATCAGCCCCAGCATTTT.

CDR3 amino acids: CASSIRGGPSGNTIYF. CDR3 nucleotide sequence: TGTGCCAGTAGTATAAGGGGCGGACCCTCTGGAAACACCATATATTTT. The rearrangement uses TRBV19 and TRBJ1-3; D may be TRBD1 (5 bases). The CDR3 length is 16 residues. Trimming pared 2 bases from V and 0 bases from J, leaving 11 bases between. Germline V gene data show CDR1 as LNHDA and CDR2 as SQIVND (reference sequence).

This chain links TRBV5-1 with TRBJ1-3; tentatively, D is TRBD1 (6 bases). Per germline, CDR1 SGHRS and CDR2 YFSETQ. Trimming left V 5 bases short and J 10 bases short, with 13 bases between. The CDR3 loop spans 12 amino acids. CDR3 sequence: CASSRQVKTIYF. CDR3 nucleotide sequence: TGCGCCAGCAGTCGACAGGTTAAGACCATATATTTT.

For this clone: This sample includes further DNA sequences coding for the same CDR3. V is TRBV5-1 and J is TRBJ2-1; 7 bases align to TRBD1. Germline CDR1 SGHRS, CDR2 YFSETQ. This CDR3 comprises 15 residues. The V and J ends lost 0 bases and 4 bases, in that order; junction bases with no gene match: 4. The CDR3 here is CASSLVGGSYNEQFF. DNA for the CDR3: TGCGCCAGCAGCTTGGTAGGGGGCAGTTACAATGAGCAGTTCTTC.

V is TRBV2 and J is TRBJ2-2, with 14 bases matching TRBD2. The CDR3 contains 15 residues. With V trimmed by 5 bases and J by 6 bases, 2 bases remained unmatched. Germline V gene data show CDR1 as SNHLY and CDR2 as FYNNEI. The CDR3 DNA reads TGTGCCAGCAGTCGACTAGCGGGAGGGTCCGGGGAGCTGTTTTTT. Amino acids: CASSRLAGGSGELFF.